This T cell receptor beta chain appears in the sequencing data of a study of T cell repertoires in cytomegalovirus infection. Study-wide results and limits: HLA-C-restricted TCR beta clonotypes specific for CMV led the ex vivo response. Identification of carriers of CMV plus the relevant HLA was performed using cumulative public TCR beta family frequency.

This clonotype has more than one count but fewer than ten. Its target is unknown. This CDR3 comprises 14 residues. From germline, CDR1 is SGHAT and CDR2 FQDESV (reference sequence). Deletions cut 3 bases from V and 3 bases from J, with 11 bases between. TCRdb re-called the reads through MiXCR, storing one row per CDR3 protein. This table has fewer than 250,000 distinct CDR3 sequences, approximately 22% appearing once. Material: CD8+ T cells from PBMCs. The TCR originated in a human donor in good health (CMV status not recorded). Some clones in this sample may be carry-over from other donors' samples. The J gene is TRBJ2-5, the V gene TRBV11-1; TRBD1 might be the D (7 bases). In nucleotides, the CDR3 is TGTGCCAGCAGCTTCGGGGGACAGAAAGAGACCCAGTACTTC. It yields the protein CASSFGGQKETQYF.